The 9 T cell receptor beta chains listed next were all sequenced from one sample in a study of blood T cell repertoires in COVID-19 (dated by TCRdb to the early 2020s). Preparation of the library involved the immunoSEQ multiplex PCR assay. What TCRdb holds here is the immuneACCESS table cut down to in-frame rearrangements. Part of the clones is not present; checked against another copy, under half of the missing clones reflect an unresolved V gene, and the others are unexplained. Present in this sample are 300,000 to 350,000 clones, about 87% of which were seen just once. The top ten hold 1.5% to 2% of the sample. The specimen was peripheral blood. The receptors here all came from a young woman with COVID-19, enrolled during active disease.

This rearrangement joins TRBV27 to TRBJ1-1; the match to TRBD1 covers 7 bases. The germline gives CDR1 MNHEY, CDR2 SMNVEV (reference sequence). V lost 5 bases, J lost 6 bases, and 9 bases stayed unmatched. CDR3 length equals 14 residues. The CDR3 protein is CASSPSPGQAEAFF. For the CDR3, the DNA is TGTGCCAGCAGTCCATCCCCCGGACAGGCTGAAGCTTTCTTT.

This clone was seen more than once but under ten times. The V gene is TRBV7-8, the J gene TRBJ1-2; D not resolved. CDR3 length equals 14 residues. Germline V CDR1 and CDR2: SGHVS, FQNEAQ. V lost 5 bases to trimming and J lost 3 bases, with 13 bases between them. Written as DNA, the CDR3 is TGTGCCAGCAGCCTCGGCGAGACTTACTATGGCTACACCTTC. Translated, it gives CASSLGETYYGYTF.

This clone was counted once. The V and J genes are TRBV5-1 and TRBJ2-1; 12 bases match TRBD2. The CDR3 loop spans 14 amino acids. J lost 7 bases, V lost 5 bases, and 4 bases had no gene match. CDR1 is SGHRS, CDR2 YFSETQ, per germline. Here the CDR3 DNA reads TGCGCCAGCAGTCCTAGCGGGGGGGCGAATGAGCAGTTCTTC. This gives the protein CASSPSGGANEQFF.

J is TRBJ1-2 and V is TRBV3-1 (or the pseudogene TRBV3-2); D uncertain. V shed 1 base and J shed 8 bases, with 8 bases lying between them. CDR3 size: 12 residues. Germline CDR1 is LGHDT and CDR2 is YNNKEL (reference sequence). DNA for the CDR3: TGTGCCAGCAGCCAAGGTCTTCTGGGCTACACCTTC. Its translation: CASSQGLLGYTF.

The gene calls are TRBV6-2 or TRBV6-3 and TRBJ1-1; no clear D. CDR1 MNHEY and CDR2 SVGEGT come from the germline V gene. Trimming took 5 bases from V and 0 from J, leaving 7 bases between them. The CDR3 extends over 13 amino acids. CDR3 loop: CASSLFLNTEAFF. The DNA for the CDR3 is TGTGCCAGCAGTCTTTTTTTGAACACTGAAGCTTTCTTT.

This clone occurred many times. The genes are TRBV28 and TRBJ2-4; 8 nucleotides agree with TRBD1. The CDR3 is 11 residues long. The V segment lost 11 bases and the J segment 9 bases; nucleotides outside the gene matches: 6. CDR1 and CDR2 from the germline V gene are MDHEN and SYDVKM. CDR3 nucleotide sequence: TGTGCCGTCGGACAGGGACTCATTCAGTACTTC. Protein: CAVGQGLIQYF.

This clone was recorded once. The rearrangement uses TRBV5-4 and TRBJ1-2; D is ambiguous. The CDR3 spans 13 residues. Germline V lookup: CDR1 SGHNT, CDR2 YYREEE (reference sequence). V shed 6 bases and J shed 11 bases, with 20 bases lying between them. The CDR3 is CASTLGGSGFYTF. The DNA of the CDR3 is TGTGCCAGCACCCTAGGCGGGTCTGGGTTTTACACCTTC.

V is TRBV7-2 and J is TRBJ1-5; D remains ambiguous. This CDR3 comprises 15 residues. Germline CDR1 and CDR2: SGHTA and FQGNSA. With 5 bases removed from V and 2 bases from J, the gap between germline ends came to 13 bases. The CDR3 coding sequence is TGTGCCAGCAGCCCTGAGTCCGGTGGCAATCAGCCCCAGCATTTT. Residues: CASSPESGGNQPQHF.

The rearrangement joins TRBV11-2 to TRBJ2-1; possibly TRBD2 for D (6 bases). Deletions cut 5 bases from V and 4 bases from J, with 15 bases between. The CDR3 has 15 amino acids. Germline-derived CDR1 and CDR2 are SGHAT and FQNNGV. The CDR3 loop is CASSPWRERYNEQFF. In DNA, the CDR3 is TGTGCCAGCAGCCCATGGAGGGAGAGATACAATGAGCAGTTCTTC.